This TCR beta chain is from a study of OX40 agonist ivuxolimab in advanced cancers. Study information: In this trial design, patients received ivuxolimab intravenously at 0.01 to 10 mg/kg every 2 weeks.

TCRdb's copy holds only in-frame clones and misses some; the assay was immunoSEQ multiplex PCR. This sample has 70,000 or so clones, with 85% to 90% found just once. The CDR3 loop spans 19 amino acids. Trimming took 1 base from V and 7 from J; bases not matched to a gene: 18. Per the germline V gene, CDR1 is SGHTA and CDR2 is FQGNSA. Study observations and caveats: Among the least clonally expanded were partial responders at 0.1-3.0 mg/kg. In general, CD8+ T cells held more expanded clones than CD4+ did, on average.

Concerning this clone: No antigen is known for it.

This clonotype was obtained from an adult with an advanced solid tumor such as melanoma, head and neck, liver or kidney cancer. Here the sequenced sample was CD4+ or CD8+ T cells sorted from blood, taken in a trial of the OX40 agonist ivuxolimab. The chain has TRBV7-2 and TRBJ2-1, with 8 bases identical to TRBD2. The CDR3 sequence is CASSLGGVSLREGQNEQFF. CDR3 bases: TGTGCCAGCAGCTTAGGAGGGGTCAGCTTACGGGAGGGCCAGAATGAGCAGTTCTTC. The full variable domain, completed using reference TRBV7-2 and TRBJ2-1, is GAGVSQSPSNKVTEKGKDVELRCDPISGHTALYWYRQSLGQGLEFLIYFQGNSAPDKSGLPSDRFSAERTGGSVSTLTIQRTQQEDSAVYLCASSLGGVSLREGQNEQFFGPGTRLTVL.